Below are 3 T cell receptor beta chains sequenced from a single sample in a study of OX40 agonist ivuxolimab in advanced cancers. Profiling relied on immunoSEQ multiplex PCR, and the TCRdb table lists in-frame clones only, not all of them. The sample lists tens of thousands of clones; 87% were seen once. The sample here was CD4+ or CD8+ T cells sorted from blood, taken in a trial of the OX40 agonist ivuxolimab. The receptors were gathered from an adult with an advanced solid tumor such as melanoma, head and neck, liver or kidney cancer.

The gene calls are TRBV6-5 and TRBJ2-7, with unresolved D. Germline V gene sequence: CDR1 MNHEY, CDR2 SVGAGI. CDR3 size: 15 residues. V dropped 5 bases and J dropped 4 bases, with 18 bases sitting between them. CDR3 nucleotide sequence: TGTGCCAGCAGTCCCTCGATCACGCGGTTTTACGAGCAGTACTTC. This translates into CASSPSITRFYEQYF.

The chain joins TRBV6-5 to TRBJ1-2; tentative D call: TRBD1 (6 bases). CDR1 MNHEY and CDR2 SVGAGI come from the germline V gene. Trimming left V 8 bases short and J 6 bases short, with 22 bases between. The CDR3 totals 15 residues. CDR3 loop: CASRSTGIRGNGYTF. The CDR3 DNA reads TGTGCCAGCCGATCGACCGGGATCAGGGGAAATGGCTACACCTTC.

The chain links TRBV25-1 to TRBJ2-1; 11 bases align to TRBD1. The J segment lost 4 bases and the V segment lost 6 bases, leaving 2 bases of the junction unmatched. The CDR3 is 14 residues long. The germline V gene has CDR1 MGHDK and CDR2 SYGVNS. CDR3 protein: CASSGTGGYNEQFF. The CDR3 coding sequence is TGTGCCAGCAGCGGGACAGGGGGTTACAATGAGCAGTTCTTC.